This TCR beta chain was sequenced for a study of T cell changes during pregnancy in multiple sclerosis. This clone occurred once. Using immunoSEQ multiplex PCR, the repertoire was profiled, and TCRdb retains in-frame clones only, with some absent. The sample consists of 45,000 to 70,000 clones, around 92% of them appearing once. CDR3 length: 15 residues. Trimming took 5 bases from V and 6 from J; bases not matched to a gene: 6. Germline V CDR1 and CDR2: LNHDA, SQIVND (reference sequence). This receptor was taken from a female donor with multiple sclerosis, enrolled in a pregnancy study. Sample: CD4+ T cells from peripheral blood mononuclear cells, taken in the second trimester of pregnancy. The V call is TRBV19, the J call TRBJ1-4; 10 nucleotides match TRBD1. CDR3 region: CASSAPGTGDEKLFF. CDR3 sequence (DNA): TGTGCCAGTAGTGCTCCCGGGACAGGGGATGAAAAACTGTTTTTT.